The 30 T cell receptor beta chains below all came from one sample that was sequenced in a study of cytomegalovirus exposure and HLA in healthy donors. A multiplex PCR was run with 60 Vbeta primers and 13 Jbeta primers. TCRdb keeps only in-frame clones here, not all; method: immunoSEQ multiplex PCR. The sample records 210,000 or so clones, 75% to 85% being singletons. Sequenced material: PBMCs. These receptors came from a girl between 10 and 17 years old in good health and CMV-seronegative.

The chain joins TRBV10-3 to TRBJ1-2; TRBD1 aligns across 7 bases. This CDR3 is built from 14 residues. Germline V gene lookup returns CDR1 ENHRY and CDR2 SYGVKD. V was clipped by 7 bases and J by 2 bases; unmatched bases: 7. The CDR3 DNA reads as TGTGCCATCAACCAACCGACAGGGAACTATGGCTACACCTTC. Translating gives CAINQPTGNYGYTF.

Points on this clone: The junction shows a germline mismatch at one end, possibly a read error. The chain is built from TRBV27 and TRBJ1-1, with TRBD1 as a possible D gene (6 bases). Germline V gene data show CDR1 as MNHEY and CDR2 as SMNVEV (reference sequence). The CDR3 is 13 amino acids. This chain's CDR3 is CASSQQGGPNGVF. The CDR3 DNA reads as TGTGCCAGCAGTCAACAAGGGGGACCCAACGGTGTCTTT.

The CDR3 DNA reads TGTGCCAGCAGCTTAGGGACAGGGGCTATGAACACTGAAGCTTTCTTT. This translates into CASSLGTGAMNTEAFF. This sequence joins TRBV7-9 and TRBJ1-1; 9 bases map to TRBD1. Germline lookup yields CDR1 SEHNR and CDR2 FQNEAQ (reference sequence). With V trimmed by 1 base and J by 0 bases, 3 bases remained unmatched. The CDR3 contains 16 residues.

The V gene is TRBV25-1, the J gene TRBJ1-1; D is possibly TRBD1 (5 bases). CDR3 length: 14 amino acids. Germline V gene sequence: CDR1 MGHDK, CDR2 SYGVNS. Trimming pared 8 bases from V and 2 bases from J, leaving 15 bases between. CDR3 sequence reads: CASVYGAFNTEAFF. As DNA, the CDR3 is TGTGCCAGCGTATATGGGGCCTTTAACACTGAAGCTTTCTTT.

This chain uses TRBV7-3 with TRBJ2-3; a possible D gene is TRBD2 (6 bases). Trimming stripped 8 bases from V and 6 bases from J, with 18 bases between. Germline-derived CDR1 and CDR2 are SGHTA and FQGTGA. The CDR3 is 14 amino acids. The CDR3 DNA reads TGTGCCAGCTGGGTCCGGGAGAAGCCGGATACGCAGTATTTT. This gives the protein CASWVREKPDTQYF. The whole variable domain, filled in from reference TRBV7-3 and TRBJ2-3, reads GAGVSQTPSNKVTEKGKYVELRCDPISGHTALYWYRQSLGQGPEFLIYFQGTGAADDSGLPNDRFFAVRPEGSVSTLKIQRTERGDSAVYLCASWVREKPDTQYFGPGTRLTVL.

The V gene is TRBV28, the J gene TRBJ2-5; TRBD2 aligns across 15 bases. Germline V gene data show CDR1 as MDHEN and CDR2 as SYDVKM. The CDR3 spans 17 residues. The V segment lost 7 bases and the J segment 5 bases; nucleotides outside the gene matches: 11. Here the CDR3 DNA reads TGTGCCAGCACCCTCCCGGGACTAGCGGGAGGCGGGGAGACCCAGTACTTC. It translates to CASTLPGLAGGGETQYF.

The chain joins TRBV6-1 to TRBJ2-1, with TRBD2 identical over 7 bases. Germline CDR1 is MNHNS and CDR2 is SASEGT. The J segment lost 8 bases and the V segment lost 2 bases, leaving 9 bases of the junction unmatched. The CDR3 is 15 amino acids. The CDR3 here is CASSERGSGADEQFF. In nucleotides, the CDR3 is TGTGCCAGCAGTGAACGCGGGAGCGGTGCCGATGAGCAGTTCTTC.

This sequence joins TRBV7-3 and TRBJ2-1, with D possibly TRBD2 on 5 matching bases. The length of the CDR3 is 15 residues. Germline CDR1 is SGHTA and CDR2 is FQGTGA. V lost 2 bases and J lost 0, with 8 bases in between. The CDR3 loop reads CASSLRGVSYNEQFF. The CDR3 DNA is TGTGCCAGCAGCTTACGGGGAGTCTCCTACAATGAGCAGTTCTTC.

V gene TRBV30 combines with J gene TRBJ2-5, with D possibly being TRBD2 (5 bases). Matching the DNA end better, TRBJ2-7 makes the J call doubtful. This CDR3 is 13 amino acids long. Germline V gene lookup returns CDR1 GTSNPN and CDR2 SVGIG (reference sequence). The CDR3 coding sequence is TGTGCCTGGAGTCGGGGTAACACATACGAGCAGTACTTC. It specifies CAWSRGNTYEQYF.

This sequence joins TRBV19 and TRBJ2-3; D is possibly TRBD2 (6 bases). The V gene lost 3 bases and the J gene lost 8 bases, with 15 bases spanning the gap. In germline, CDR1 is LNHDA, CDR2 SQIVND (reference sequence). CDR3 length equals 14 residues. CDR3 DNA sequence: TGTGCCAGTAGTATCGGGGGATCCGCTGCTACGCAGTATTTT. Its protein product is CASSIGGSAATQYF.

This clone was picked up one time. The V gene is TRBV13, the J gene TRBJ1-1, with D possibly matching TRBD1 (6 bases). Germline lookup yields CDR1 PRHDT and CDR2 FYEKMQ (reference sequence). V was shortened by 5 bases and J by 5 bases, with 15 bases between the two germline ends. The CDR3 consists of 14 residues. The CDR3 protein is CASSKDDRTTEAFF. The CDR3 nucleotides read TGTGCCAGCAGCAAGGATGACAGGACAACTGAAGCTTTCTTT.

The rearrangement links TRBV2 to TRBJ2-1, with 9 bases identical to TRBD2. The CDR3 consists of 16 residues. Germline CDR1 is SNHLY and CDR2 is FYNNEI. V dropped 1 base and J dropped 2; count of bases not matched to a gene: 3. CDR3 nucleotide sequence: TGTGCCAGCAGTGAAGTGGCGGGAGGGCCCTACAATGAGCAGTTCTTC. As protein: CASSEVAGGPYNEQFF.

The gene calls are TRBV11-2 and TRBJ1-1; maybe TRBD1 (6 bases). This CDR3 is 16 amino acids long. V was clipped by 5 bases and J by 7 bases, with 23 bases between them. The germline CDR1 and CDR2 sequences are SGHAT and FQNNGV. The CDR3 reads CASSPQPDRRGVEAFF. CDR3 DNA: TGTGCCAGCAGCCCACAGCCTGACAGGCGAGGTGTTGAAGCTTTCTTT.

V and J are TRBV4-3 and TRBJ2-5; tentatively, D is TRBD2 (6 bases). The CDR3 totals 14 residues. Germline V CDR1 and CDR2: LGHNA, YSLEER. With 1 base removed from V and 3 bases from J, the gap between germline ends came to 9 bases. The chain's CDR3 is CASSQAEGKETQYF. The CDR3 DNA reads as TGCGCCAGCAGCCAAGCGGAGGGGAAAGAGACCCAGTACTTC.

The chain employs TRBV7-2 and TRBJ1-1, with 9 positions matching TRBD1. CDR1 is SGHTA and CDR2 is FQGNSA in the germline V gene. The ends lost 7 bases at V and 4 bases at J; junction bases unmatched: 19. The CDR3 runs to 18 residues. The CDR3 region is CASNLAGTGSFDGTEAFF. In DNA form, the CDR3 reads TGTGCCAGCAACCTAGCCGGGACAGGGAGTTTTGACGGCACTGAAGCTTTCTTT. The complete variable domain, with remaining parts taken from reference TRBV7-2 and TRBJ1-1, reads GAGVSQSPSNKVTEKGKDVELRCDPISGHTALYWYRQSLGQGLEFLIYFQGNSAPDKSGLPSDRFSAERTGGSVSTLTIQRTQQEDSAVYLCASNLAGTGSFDGTEAFFGQGTRLTVV.

The CDR3 loop reads CASSQSTSGGNNEQFF. The CDR3, as DNA: TGTGCCAGCAGCCAGTCAACTAGCGGGGGAAACAATGAGCAGTTCTTC. J is TRBJ2-1 and V is TRBV4-2; the match to TRBD2 covers 11 bases. The germline V gene encodes CDR1 LGHNA and CDR2 YNFKEQ. The trim removed 3 bases at V and 5 bases at J, leaving 6 bases unmatched. This CDR3 region has 16 residues.

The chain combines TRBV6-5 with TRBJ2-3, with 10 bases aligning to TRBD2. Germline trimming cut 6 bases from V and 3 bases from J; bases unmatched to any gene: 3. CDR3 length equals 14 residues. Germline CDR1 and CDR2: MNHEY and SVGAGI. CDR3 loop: CASRASGRTDTQYF. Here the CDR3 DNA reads TGTGCCAGCAGGGCTAGCGGGAGAACAGATACGCAGTATTTT.

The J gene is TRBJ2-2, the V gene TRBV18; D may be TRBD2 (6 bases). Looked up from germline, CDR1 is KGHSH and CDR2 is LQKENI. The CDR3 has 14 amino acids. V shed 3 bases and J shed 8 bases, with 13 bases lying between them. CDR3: CASSPSEGSGELFF. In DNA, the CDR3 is TGTGCCAGCTCACCTTCGGAGGGCTCGGGGGAGCTGTTTTTT.

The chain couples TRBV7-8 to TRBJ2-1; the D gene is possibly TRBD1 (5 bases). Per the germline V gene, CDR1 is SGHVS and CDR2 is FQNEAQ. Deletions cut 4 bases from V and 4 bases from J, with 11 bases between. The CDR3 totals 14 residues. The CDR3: CASSSRQLYNEQFF. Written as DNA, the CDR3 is TGTGCCAGCAGCTCAAGACAGCTATACAATGAGCAGTTCTTC.

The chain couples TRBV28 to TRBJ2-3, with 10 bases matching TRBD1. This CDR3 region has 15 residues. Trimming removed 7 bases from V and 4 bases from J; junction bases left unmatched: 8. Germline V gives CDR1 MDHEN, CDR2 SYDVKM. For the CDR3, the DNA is TGTGCCAGCAACCCGACAGGGGGCTGGGCAGATACGCAGTATTTT. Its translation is CASNPTGGWADTQYF.

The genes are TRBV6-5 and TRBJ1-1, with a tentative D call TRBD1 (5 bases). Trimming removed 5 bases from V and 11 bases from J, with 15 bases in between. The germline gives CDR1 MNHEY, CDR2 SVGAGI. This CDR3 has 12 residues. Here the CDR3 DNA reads TGTGCCAGCAGTCCTAGCGGGGGAATGGCTTTCTTT. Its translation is CASSPSGGMAFF.

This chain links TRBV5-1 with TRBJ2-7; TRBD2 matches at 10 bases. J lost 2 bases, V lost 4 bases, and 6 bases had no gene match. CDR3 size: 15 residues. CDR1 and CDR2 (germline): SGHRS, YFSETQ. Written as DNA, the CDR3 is TGCGCCAGCAGCCCTTCTAGCGGGGGTGCCTACGAGCAGTACTTC. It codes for CASSPSSGGAYEQYF. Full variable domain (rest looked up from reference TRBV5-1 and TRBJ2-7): KAGVTQTPRYLIKTRGQQVTLSCSPISGHRSVSWYQQTPGQGLQFLFEYFSETQRNKGNFPGRFSGRQFSNSRSEMNVSTLELGDSALYLCASSPSSGGAYEQYFGPGTRLTVT.

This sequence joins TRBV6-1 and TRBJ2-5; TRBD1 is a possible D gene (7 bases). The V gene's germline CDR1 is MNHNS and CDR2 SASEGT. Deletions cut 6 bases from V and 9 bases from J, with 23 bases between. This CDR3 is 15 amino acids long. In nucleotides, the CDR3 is TGTGCCAGCAGGCGGGACAGAGGGTCTTTGGGGGCCCAGTACTTC. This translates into CASRRDRGSLGAQYF.

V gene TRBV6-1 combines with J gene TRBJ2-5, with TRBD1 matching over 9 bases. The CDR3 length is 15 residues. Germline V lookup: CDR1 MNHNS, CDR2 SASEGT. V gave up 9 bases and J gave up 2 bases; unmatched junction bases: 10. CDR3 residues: CASRLDRGPQETQYF. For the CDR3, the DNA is TGTGCCAGTAGGCTGGACAGGGGCCCTCAAGAGACCCAGTACTTC.

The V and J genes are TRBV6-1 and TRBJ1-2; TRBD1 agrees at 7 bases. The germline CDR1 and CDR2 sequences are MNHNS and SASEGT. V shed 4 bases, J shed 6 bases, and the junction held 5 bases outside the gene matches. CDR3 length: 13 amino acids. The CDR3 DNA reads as TGTGCCAGCAGTGTGACAGGGCGAGATGGCTACACCTTC. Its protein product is CASSVTGRDGYTF.

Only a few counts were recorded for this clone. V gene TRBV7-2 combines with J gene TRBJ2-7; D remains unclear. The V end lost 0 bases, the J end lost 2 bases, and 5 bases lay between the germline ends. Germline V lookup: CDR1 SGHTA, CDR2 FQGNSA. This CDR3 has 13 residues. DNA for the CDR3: TGTGCCAGCAGCTTAGCCCCCGCCTACGAGCAGTACTTC. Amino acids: CASSLAPAYEQYF.

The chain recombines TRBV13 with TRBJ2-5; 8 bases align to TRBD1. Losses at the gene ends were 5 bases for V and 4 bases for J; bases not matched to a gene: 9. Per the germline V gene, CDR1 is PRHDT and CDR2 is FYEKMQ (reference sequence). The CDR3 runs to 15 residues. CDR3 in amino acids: CASSNRWTGRETQYF. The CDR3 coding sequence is TGTGCCAGCAGCAACCGATGGACAGGGCGAGAGACCCAGTACTTC.

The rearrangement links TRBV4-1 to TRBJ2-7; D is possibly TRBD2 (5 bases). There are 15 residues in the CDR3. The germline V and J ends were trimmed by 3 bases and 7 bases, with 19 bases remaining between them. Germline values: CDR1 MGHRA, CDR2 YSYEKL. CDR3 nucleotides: TGCGCCAGCAGCCACACTACTAGTACGGAATGGGAGCAGTACTTC. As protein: CASSHTTSTEWEQYF.

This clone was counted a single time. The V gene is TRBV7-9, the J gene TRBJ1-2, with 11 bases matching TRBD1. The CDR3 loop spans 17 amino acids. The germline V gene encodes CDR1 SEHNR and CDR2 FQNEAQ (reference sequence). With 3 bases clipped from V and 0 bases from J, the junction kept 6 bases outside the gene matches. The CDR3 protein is CASSFGTGGGTNYGYTF. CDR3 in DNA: TGTGCCAGCAGCTTCGGGACAGGGGGGGGTACTAACTATGGCTACACCTTC.

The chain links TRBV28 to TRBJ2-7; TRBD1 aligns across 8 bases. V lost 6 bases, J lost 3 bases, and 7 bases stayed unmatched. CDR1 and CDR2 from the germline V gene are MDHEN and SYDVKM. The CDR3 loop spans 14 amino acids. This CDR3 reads CASRARDRIYEQYF. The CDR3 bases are TGTGCCAGCAGGGCCCGGGACAGGATCTACGAGCAGTACTTC.